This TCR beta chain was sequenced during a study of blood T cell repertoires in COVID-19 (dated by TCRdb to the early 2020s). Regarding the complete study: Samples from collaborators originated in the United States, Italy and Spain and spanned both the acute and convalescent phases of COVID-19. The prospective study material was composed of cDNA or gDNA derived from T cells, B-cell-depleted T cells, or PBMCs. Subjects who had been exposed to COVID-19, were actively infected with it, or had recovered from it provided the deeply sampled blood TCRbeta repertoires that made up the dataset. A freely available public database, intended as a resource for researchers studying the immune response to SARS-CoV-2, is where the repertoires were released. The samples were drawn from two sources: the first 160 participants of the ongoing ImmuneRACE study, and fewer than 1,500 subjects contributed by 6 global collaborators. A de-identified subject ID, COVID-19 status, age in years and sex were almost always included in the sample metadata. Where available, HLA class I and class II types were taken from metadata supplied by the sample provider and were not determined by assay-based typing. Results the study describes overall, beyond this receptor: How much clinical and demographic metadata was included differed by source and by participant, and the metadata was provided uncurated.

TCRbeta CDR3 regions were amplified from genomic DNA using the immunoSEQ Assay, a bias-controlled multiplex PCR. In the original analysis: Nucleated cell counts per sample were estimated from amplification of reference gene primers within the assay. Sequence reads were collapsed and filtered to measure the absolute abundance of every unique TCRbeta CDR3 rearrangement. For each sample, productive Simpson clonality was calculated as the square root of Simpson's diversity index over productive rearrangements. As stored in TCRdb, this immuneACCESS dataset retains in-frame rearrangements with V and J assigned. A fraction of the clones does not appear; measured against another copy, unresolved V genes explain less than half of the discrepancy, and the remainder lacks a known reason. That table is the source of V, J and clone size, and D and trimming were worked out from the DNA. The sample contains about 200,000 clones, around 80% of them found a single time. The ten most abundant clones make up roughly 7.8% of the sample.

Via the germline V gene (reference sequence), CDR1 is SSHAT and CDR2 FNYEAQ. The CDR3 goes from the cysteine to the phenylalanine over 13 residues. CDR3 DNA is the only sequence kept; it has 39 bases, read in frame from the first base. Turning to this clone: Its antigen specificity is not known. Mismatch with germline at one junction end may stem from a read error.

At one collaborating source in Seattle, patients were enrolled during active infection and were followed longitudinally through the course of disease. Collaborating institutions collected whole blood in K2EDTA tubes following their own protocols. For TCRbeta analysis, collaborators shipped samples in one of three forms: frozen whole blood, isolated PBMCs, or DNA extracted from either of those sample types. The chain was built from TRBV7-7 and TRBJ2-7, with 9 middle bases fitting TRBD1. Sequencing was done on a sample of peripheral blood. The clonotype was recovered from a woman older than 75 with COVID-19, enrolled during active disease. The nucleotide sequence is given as TGTGCTAGCAGCTCGACAGGGGGAGGCGAGCAGTACTTC. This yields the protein CASSSTGGGEQYF.